This T cell receptor beta chain was documented in a study of spatial heterogeneity in lung cancer. Study overall: Beta-chain sequences consistently outnumbered alpha-chain sequences in detection.

This clonotype was seen at least ten times. A unique molecular identifier was attached to every TCR cDNA molecule. TCRdb independently ran MiXCR on the 5' RACE reads; one entry per CDR3 protein. The table shows some 78,000 distinct CDR3 sequences, with approximately 8% occurring only once. CDR3 length: 16 amino acids. V lost 3 bases and J lost 6; bases outside the gene matches: 4. Looked up from germline, CDR1 is SGHTS and CDR2 is YDEGEE. Indicated time point: sample taken at primary tumor resection. Unsorted samples of tumor, nontumor lung or frozen PBMC had their whole RNA sequenced. The sample consisted of PBMCs, taken at surgery. This receptor was obtained from a male donor with early-stage non-small cell lung cancer. The V and J genes are TRBV5-8 and TRBJ2-3; 16 bases align to TRBD2. CDR3 loop: CASSSGLAGGLDTQYF. In DNA form, the CDR3 reads TGTGCCAGCAGCTCGGGACTAGCGGGAGGGCTTGATACGCAGTATTTT.